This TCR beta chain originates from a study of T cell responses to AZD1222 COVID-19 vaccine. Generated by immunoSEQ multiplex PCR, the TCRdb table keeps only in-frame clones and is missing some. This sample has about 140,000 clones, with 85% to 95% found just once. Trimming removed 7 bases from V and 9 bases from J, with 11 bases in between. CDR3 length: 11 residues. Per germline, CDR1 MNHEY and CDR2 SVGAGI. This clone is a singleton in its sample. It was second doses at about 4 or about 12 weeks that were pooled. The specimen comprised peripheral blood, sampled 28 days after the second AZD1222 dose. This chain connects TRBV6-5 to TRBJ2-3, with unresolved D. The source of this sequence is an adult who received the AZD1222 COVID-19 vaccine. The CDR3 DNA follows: TGTGCCAGCAATGTTAGAGACACGCAGTATTTT. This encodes CASNVRDTQYF.